Following are 18 T cell receptor beta chains from one sample sequenced in a study of monozygotic twins with inflammatory bowel disease. TCRdb reprocessed the 5' RACE reads, with one entry per CDR3 protein and no DNA. The table lists 200,000 to 250,000 distinct CDR3 sequences. Sequencing was done on a sample of blood. The receptors derive from a human donor with ulcerative colitis or Crohn's disease, or a healthy co-twin of an affected twin (not recorded which).

The chain joins TRBV7-6 to TRBJ2-2; TCRdb's assignment of TRBD1 cannot be checked, as there is no DNA. This CDR3 has 14 residues. Germline V gene sequence: CDR1 SGHVS, CDR2 FNYEAQ. The CDR3 protein is CASSLAGATGELFF.

J is TRBJ2-2 and V is TRBV5-1; TCRdb designates TRBD1, a call that cannot be tested without DNA. Germline V lookup: CDR1 SGHRS, CDR2 YFSETQ. The CDR3 has 14 residues. The CDR3 is CASSSGQVTGELFF.

The rearrangement joins TRBV29-1 to TRBJ2-3; as DNA is missing, the TRBD2 call by TCRdb cannot be tested. This CDR3 contains 15 residues. Germline-derived CDR1 and CDR2 are SQVTM and ANQGSEA. CDR3 region: CSVWTSGRPADTQYF.

The chain has TRBV5-1 and TRBJ2-3; TCRdb returns TRBD2, unconfirmable since there is no DNA. Germline V gene data show CDR1 as SGHRS and CDR2 as YFSETQ. The CDR3 sequence is 14 residues long. Here the CDR3 reads CASSSGTPTDTQYF. The full variable domain, in which reference TRBV5-1 and TRBJ2-3 provide the parts outside the CDR3, is KAGVTQTPRYLIKTRGQQVTLSCSPISGHRSVSWYQQTPGQGLQFLFEYFSETQRNKGNFPGRFSGRQFSNSRSEMNVSTLELGDSALYLCASSSGTPTDTQYFGPGTRLTVL.

The chain has TRBV5-6 and TRBJ2-1. The germline V gene encodes CDR1 SGHDT and CDR2 YYEEEE. The CDR3 length is 12 residues. The CDR3 loop is CASSLYDNEQFF.

The J gene is TRBJ1-1, the V gene TRBV20-1; lacking DNA, the TRBD1 call made by TCRdb goes unchecked. The CDR3 length is 14 residues. The germline gives CDR1 DFQATT, CDR2 SNEGSKA (reference sequence). This CDR3 reads CSARDPGRNTEAFF.

The gene calls are TRBV6-2 or TRBV6-3 and TRBJ2-7; absent DNA, TCRdb's TRBD2 call cannot be checked. This CDR3 is built from 14 residues. Germline V gene sequence: CDR1 MNHEY, CDR2 SVGEGT. CDR3: CASSSRTNTYEQYF.

The chain combines TRBV12-3 or TRBV12-4 with TRBJ2-1; TCRdb names TRBD2, which stays unverified in the absence of DNA. CDR3 length: 16 residues. CDR3 sequence: CASSLIAGGYYNEQFF.

This sequence joins TRBV2 and TRBJ1-2; the D call of TRBD1 rests on TCRdb alone, since no DNA is present to check it. Germline V gene data show CDR1 as SNHLY and CDR2 as FYNNEI. The CDR3 is 15 residues long. CDR3 protein: CASSLQGQENYGYTF.

This rearrangement joins TRBV7-9 to TRBJ2-2. The germline V gene encodes CDR1 SEHNR and CDR2 FQNEAQ (reference sequence). This CDR3 region has 14 residues. The CDR3 sequence is CASSLALDTGELFF.

The gene calls are TRBV3-1 and TRBJ2-1; absent DNA, TCRdb's TRBD2 call cannot be checked. The CDR3 length is 16 residues. Germline-derived CDR1 and CDR2 are LGHDT and YNNKEL (reference sequence). The CDR3 is CASSQYTSGGGNEQFF.

The rearrangement links TRBV29-1 to TRBJ2-1; lacking DNA, the TRBD2 call made by TCRdb goes unchecked. The CDR3 runs 11 residues. Germline loops: CDR1 SQVTM, CDR2 ANQGSEA. The CDR3 sequence: CSVGRESEQFF.

V usage is TRBV5-1 and J usage is TRBJ2-1; without DNA, the TCRdb call of TRBD1 cannot be checked. CDR1 and CDR2 from the germline V gene are SGHRS and YFSETQ. CDR3 length equals 16 residues. CDR3 protein: CASSSDGLTGGGEQFF.

The chain joins TRBV29-1 to TRBJ2-1. Germline V gene lookup returns CDR1 SQVTM and CDR2 ANQGSEA. The CDR3 is 11 amino acids. The CDR3 sequence: CSVVLYNEQFF.

V usage is TRBV4-2 and J usage is TRBJ2-2. The CDR3 runs to 14 residues. The germline V gene has CDR1 LGHNA and CDR2 YNFKEQ. The CDR3 loop is CASSQFEATGELFF.

This chain uses TRBV7-9 with TRBJ2-2. This CDR3 comprises 13 residues. CDR1 and CDR2 (germline): SEHNR, FQNEAQ (reference sequence). Here the CDR3 reads CASSLAATGELFF. Full variable domain (rest looked up from reference TRBV7-9 and TRBJ2-2): DTGVSQNPRHKITKRGQNVTFRCDPISEHNRLYWYRQTLGQGPEFLTYFQNEAQLEKSRLLSDRFSAERPKGSFSTLEIQRTEQGDSAMYLCASSLAATGELFFGEGSRLTVL.

The J gene is TRBJ2-1, the V gene TRBV7-8; the TCRdb D gene call, TRBD2, has no DNA to confirm it. In germline, CDR1 is SGHVS, CDR2 FQNEAQ. This CDR3 is 15 amino acids long. CDR3 in amino acids: CASSFIAGGYNEQFF.

This chain connects TRBV6-5 to TRBJ2-3; TCRdb picks TRBD2, but there is no DNA to check that call. CDR3 length: 17 amino acids. Germline-derived CDR1 and CDR2 are MNHEY and SVGAGI. The CDR3 is CASSYGALAGSTDTQYF.